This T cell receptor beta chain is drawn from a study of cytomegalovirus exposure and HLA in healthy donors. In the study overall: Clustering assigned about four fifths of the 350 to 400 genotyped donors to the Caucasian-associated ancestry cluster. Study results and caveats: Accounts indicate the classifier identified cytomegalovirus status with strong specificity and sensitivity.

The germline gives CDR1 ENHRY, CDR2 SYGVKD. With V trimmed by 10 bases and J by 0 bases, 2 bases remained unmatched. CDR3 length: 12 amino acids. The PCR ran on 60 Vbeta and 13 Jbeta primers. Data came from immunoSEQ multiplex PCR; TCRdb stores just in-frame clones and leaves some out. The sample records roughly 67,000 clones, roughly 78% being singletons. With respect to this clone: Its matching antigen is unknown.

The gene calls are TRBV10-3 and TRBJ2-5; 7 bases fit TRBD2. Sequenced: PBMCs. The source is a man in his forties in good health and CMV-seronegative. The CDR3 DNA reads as TGTGCCACAGCGGGGAACCAAGAGACCCAGTACTTC. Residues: CATAGNQETQYF.